This record looks at one T cell receptor (beta chain) sequence and its context. The data stem from a study of blood T cell repertoires in COVID-19. About the research overall: Both acute and convalescent COVID-19 samples were obtained from the United States, Italy and Spain. In each case, the material was cDNA or gDNA derived from T cells, B-cell-depleted T cells, or PBMCs.

The V gene lost 0 bases and the J gene lost 10 bases, with 12 bases spanning the gap. This CDR3 is 14 amino acids long. Germline loops: CDR1 KGHDR, CDR2 SFDVKD. As processed by the authors: It was from reference gene primer amplification that nucleated cell counts were estimated. TCRdb keeps only in-frame clones here, not all; method: immunoSEQ multiplex PCR. The V and J calls and the clone size are those of that table, but D and trimming were determined from the DNA. This table holds more than 80,000 clones, about 87% found once. The clonotype was recovered from a man older than 75 with acute or convalescent COVID-19. The chain has TRBV24-1 and TRBJ2-1, with a tentative D call TRBD2 (5 bases). Material for sequencing was peripheral blood. The CDR3 protein is CATSDLGPGSEQFF. CDR3 coding DNA: TGTGCCACCAGTGATTTGGGGCCGGGGAGCGAGCAGTTCTTC.